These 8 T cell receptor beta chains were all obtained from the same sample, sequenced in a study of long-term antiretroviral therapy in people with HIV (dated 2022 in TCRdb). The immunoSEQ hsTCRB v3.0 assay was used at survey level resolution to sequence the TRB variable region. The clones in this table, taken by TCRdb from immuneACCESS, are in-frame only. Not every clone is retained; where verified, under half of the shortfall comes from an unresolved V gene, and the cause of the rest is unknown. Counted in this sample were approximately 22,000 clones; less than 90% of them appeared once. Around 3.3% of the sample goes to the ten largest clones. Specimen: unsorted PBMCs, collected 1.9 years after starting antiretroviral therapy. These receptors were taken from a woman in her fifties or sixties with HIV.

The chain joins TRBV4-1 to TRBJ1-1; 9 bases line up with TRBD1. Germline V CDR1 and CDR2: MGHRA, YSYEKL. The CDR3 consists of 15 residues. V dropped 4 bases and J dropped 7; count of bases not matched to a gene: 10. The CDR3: CASSPNRGRRGEAFF. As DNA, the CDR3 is TGCGCCAGCAGCCCGAACAGGGGGCGCAGGGGTGAAGCTTTCTTT.

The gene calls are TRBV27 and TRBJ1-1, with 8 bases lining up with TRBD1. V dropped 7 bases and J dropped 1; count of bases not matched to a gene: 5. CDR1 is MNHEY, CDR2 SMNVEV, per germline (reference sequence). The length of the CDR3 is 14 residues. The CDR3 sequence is CASTWTGRNTEAFF. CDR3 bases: TGTGCCAGCACCTGGACAGGGAGGAACACTGAAGCTTTCTTT.

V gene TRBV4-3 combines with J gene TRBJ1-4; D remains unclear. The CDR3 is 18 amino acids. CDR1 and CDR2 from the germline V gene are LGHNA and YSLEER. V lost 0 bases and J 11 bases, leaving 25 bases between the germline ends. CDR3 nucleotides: TGCGCCAGCAGCCAAGATGTCGGTCAAAACCTCGGGAGGTTCAAACTGTTTTTT. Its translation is CASSQDVGQNLGRFKLFF.

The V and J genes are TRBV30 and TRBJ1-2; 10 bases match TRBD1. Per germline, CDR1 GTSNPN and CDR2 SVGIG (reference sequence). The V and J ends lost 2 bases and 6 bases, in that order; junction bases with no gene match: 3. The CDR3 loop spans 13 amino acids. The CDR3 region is CAWSRQGADGYTF. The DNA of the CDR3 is TGTGCCTGGAGTAGACAGGGGGCGGATGGCTACACCTTC.

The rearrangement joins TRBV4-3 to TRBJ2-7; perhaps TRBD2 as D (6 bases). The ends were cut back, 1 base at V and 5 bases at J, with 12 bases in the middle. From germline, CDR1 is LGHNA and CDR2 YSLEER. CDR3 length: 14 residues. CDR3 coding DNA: TGCGCCAGCAGCCAAGGGGACTCGGCCGACGAGCAGTACTTC. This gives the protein CASSQGDSADEQYF.

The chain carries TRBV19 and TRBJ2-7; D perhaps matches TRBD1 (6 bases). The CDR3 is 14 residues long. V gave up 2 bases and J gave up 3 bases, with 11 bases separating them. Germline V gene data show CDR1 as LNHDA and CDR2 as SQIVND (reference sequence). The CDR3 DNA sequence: TGTGCCAGTAGTATATCCAGGGGAAACTACGAGCAGTACTTC. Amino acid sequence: CASSISRGNYEQYF.

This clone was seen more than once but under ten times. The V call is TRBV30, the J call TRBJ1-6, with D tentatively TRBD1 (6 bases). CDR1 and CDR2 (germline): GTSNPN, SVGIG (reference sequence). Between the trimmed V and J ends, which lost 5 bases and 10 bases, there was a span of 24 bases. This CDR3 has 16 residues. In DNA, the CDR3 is TGTGCCTGGGGGCGGGTTTCACAGGGCCGGGAGTCACCCCTCCACTTT. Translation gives CAWGRVSQGRESPLHF.

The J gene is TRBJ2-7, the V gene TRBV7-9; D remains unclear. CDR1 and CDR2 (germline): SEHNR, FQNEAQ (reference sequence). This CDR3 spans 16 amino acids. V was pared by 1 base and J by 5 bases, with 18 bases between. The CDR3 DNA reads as TGTGCCAGCAGCTTAGGAGGATCGCGGATCCGCGACGAGCAGTACTTC. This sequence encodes CASSLGGSRIRDEQYF. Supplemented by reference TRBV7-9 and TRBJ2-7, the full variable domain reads DTGVSQNPRHKITKRGQNVTFRCDPISEHNRLYWYRQTLGQGPEFLTYFQNEAQLEKSRLLSDRFSAERPKGSFSTLEIQRTEQGDSAMYLCASSLGGSRIRDEQYFGPGTRLTVT.